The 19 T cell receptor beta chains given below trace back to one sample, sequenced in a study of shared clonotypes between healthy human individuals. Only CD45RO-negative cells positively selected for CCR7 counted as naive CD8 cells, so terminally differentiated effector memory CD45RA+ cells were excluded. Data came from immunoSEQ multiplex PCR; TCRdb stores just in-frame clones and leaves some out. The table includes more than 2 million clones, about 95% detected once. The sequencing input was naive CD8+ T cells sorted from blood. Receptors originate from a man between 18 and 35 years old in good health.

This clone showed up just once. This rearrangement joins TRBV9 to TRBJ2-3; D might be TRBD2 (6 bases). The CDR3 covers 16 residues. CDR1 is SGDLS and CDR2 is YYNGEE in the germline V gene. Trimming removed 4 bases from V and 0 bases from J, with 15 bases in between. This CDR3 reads CASSPWGELSTDTQYF. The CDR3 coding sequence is TGTGCCAGCAGCCCATGGGGGGAGTTGAGCACAGATACGCAGTATTTT.

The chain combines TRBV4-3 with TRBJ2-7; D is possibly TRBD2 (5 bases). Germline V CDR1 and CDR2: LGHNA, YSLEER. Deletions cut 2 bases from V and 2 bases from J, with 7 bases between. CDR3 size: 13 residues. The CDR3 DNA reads TGCGCCAGCAGCCAATCGGGAACCTACGAGCAGTACTTC. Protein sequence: CASSQSGTYEQYF.

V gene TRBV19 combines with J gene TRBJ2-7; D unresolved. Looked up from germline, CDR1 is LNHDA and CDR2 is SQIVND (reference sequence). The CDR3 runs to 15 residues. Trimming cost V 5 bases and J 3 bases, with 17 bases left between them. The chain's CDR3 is CASSPSRGSFYEQYF. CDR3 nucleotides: TGTGCCAGTAGTCCCAGCCGCGGAAGCTTCTACGAGCAGTACTTC.

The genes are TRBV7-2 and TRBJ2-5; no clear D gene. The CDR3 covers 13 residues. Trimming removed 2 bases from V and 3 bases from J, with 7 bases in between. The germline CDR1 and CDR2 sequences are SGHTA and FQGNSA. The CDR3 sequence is CASSLYTEETQYF. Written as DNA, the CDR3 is TGTGCCAGCAGCTTATATACGGAAGAGACCCAGTACTTC.

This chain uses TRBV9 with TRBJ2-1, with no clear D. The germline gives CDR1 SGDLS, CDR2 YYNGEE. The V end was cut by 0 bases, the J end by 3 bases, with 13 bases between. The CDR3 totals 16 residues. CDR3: CASSVGASPLYNEQFF. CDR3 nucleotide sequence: TGTGCCAGCAGCGTAGGGGCCTCACCTCTCTACAATGAGCAGTTCTTC.

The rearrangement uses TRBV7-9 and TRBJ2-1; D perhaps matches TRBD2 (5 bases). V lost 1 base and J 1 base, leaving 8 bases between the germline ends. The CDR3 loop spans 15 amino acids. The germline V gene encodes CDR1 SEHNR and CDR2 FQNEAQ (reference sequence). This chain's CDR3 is CASSLVEGSYNEQFF. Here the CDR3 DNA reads TGTGCCAGCAGCTTAGTTGAGGGATCCTACAATGAGCAGTTCTTC. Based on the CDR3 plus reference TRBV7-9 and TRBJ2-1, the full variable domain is DTGVSQNPRHKITKRGQNVTFRCDPISEHNRLYWYRQTLGQGPEFLTYFQNEAQLEKSRLLSDRFSAERPKGSFSTLEIQRTEQGDSAMYLCASSLVEGSYNEQFFGPGTRLTVL.

CDR3 in DNA: TGTGCCAGCAGTGAACGGGGTGATGAAAAACTGTTTTTT. Its translation: CASSERGDEKLFF. The chain recombines TRBV25-1 with TRBJ1-4; no firm D call. The CDR3 has 13 amino acids. V lost 2 bases and J lost 6, with 7 bases in between. Germline V gives CDR1 MGHDK, CDR2 SYGVNS.

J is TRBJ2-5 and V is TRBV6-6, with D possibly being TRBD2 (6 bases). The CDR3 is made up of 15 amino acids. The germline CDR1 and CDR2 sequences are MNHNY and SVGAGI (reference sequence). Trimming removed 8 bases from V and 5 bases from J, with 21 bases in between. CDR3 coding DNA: TGTGCCAGCGGCCTTTCTGGGGGGATTAGCGAGACCCAGTACTTC. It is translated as CASGLSGGISETQYF.

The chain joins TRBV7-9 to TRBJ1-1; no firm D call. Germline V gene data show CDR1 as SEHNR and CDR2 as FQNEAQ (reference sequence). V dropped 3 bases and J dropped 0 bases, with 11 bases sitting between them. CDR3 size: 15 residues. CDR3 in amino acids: CASSFWEGVNTEAFF. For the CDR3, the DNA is TGTGCCAGCAGCTTTTGGGAGGGAGTGAACACTGAAGCTTTCTTT.

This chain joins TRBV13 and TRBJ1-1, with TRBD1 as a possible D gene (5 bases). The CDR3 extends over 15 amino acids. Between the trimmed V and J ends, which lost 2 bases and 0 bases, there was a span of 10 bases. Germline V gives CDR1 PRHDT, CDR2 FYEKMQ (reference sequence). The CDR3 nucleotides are TGTGCCAGCAGCTTAAACAGGCAGATGAACACTGAAGCTTTCTTT. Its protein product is CASSLNRQMNTEAFF.

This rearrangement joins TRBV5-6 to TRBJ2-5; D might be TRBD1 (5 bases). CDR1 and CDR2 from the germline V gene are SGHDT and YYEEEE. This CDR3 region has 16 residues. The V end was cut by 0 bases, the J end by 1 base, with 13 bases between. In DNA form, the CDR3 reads TGTGCCAGCAGCTTGGTGTTGGGGCAAATCCAAGAGACCCAGTACTTC. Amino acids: CASSLVLGQIQETQYF.

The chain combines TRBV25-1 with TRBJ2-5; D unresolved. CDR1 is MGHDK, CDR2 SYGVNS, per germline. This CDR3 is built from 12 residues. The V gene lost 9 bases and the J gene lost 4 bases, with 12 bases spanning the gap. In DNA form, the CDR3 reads TGTGCCAGTAGGAAGAGTTTAGAGACCCAGTACTTC. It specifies CASRKSLETQYF.

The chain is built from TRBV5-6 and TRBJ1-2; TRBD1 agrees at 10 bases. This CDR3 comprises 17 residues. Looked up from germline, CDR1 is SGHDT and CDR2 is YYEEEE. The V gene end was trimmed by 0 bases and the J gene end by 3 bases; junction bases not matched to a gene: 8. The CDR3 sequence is CASSLERMGQGYYGYTF. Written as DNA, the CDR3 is TGTGCCAGCAGCTTGGAGCGTATGGGACAGGGGTACTATGGCTACACCTTC.

In DNA form, the CDR3 reads TGTGCCAGCAGCTTAGGCAGGGGCTATGGAAACACCATATATTTT. Amino acid sequence: CASSLGRGYGNTIYF. V and J are TRBV7-2 and TRBJ1-3, with D possibly matching TRBD1 (6 bases). V lost 1 base and J lost 3, with 10 bases in between. The CDR3 has 15 amino acids. Per germline, CDR1 SGHTA and CDR2 FQGNSA.

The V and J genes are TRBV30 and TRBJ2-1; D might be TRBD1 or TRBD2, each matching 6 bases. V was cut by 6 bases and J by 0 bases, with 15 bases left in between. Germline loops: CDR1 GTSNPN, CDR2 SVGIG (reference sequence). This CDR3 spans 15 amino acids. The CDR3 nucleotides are TGTGCCTGCCAGGAGGGGGAGAGCTCCTACAATGAGCAGTTCTTC. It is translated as CACQEGESSYNEQFF.

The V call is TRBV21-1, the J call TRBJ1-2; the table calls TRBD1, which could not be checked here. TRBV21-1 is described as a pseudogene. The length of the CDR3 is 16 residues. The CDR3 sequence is CASSRTGLCTLGGYTF. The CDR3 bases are TGTGCCAGCAGCAGGACAGGGTTATGTACTTTGGGTGGCTACACCTTC.

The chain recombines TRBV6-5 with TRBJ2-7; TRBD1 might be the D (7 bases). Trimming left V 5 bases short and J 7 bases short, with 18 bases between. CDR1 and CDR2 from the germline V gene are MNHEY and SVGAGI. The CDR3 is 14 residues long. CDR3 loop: CASSTGTTGREQYF. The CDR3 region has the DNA TGTGCCAGCAGTACCGGGACGACAGGGAGGGAGCAGTACTTC.

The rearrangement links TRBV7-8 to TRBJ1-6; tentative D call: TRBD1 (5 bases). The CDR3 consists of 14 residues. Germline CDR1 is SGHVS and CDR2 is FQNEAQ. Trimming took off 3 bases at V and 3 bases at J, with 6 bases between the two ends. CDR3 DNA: TGTGCCAGCAGCTTGACAGACTATAATTCACCCCTCCACTTT. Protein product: CASSLTDYNSPLHF.

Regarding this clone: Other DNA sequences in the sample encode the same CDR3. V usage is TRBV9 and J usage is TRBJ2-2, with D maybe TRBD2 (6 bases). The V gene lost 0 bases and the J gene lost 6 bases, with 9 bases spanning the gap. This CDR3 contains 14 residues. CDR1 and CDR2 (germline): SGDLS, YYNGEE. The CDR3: CASSVAGSSGELFF. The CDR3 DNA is TGTGCCAGCAGCGTAGCCGGGAGCTCCGGGGAGCTGTTTTTT. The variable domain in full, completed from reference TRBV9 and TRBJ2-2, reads DSGVTQTPKHLITATGQRVTLRCSPRSGDLSVYWYQQSLDQGLQFLIQYYNGEERAKGNILERFSAQQFPDLHSELNLSSLELGDSALYFCASSVAGSSGELFFGEGSRLTVL.